This TCR beta chain emerged from a study of T-cell reconstitution after alpha-beta-depleted transplantation in children. Library preparation (for TCRbeta) was performed with unique molecular identifiers. Each CDR3 protein is one row after TCRdb ran MiXCR on the PCR reads. Among roughly 170,000 distinct CDR3 sequences listed, around 6.8% were seen once. This clonotype was counted at least ten times. Germline CDR1 and CDR2: LGHDT and YNNKEL (reference sequence). After removal of 5 bases from V and 5 bases from J, the junction contained 8 bases not matched to a gene. CDR3 length: 15 amino acids. The receptor was isolated from a human donor who donated a stem cell graft to a child with Wiskott-Aldrich syndrome. Material: PBMCs from the stem cell graft donor, obtained from the stem cell graft. J is TRBJ2-1 and V is TRBV3-1; 8 nucleotides line up with TRBD1. The CDR3 sequence: CASSWPGQADNEQFF. The CDR3 DNA reads TGTGCCAGCAGCTGGCCGGGACAGGCAGACAATGAGCAGTTCTTC.